Below are 31 T cell receptor beta chains sequenced from a single sample in a study of CD8+ T cells in alopecia areata. Following RNA extraction, reverse transcription yielded cDNA that acted as the sequencing template. Some clones are missing from TCRdb's copy, which holds only in-frame ones; the method was immunoSEQ multiplex PCR. The table lists 150,000 or so clones, 55% of them singletons. The sample taken for sequencing was CD4+ T cells sorted from blood. The receptors were sampled from a human donor in good health.

This chain joins TRBV30 and TRBJ1-1, with 8 positions matching TRBD1. From germline, CDR1 is GTSNPN and CDR2 SVGIG (reference sequence). The CDR3 sequence is 15 residues long. Losses at the gene ends were 1 base for V and 1 base for J; bases not matched to a gene: 5. The CDR3 sequence: CAWSDSRGQNTEAFF. The CDR3 DNA reads as TGTGCCTGGAGTGACTCCAGGGGGCAGAACACTGAAGCTTTCTTT. Together with reference TRBV30 and TRBJ1-1, the CDR3 gives the full variable domain: SQTIHQWPATLVQPVGSPLSLECTVEGTSNPNLYWYRQAAGRGLQLLFYSVGIGQISSEVPQNLSASRPQDRQFILSSKKLLLSDSGFYLCAWSDSRGQNTEAFFGQGTRLTVV.

CDR3 region: CASSAPQGRSEQYF. CDR3 bases: TGTGCCAGCAGTGCGCCACAGGGGAGGAGCGAGCAGTACTTC. This chain uses TRBV25-1 with TRBJ2-7, with a tentative D call TRBD1 (7 bases). Germline V lookup: CDR1 MGHDK, CDR2 SYGVNS. The V and J ends lost 4 bases and 6 bases respectively, with 16 bases between them. This CDR3 comprises 14 residues.

This clone was observed a single time. The V gene is TRBV5-1, the J gene TRBJ2-5; TRBD1 agrees at 9 bases. Trimming at V came to 3 bases and at J to 5 bases, leaving 8 bases not matched to a gene. CDR3 length equals 15 residues. Germline CDR1 is SGHRS and CDR2 is YFSETQ. CDR3 DNA sequence: TGCGCCAGCAGCTCCCTGACAGGGGGGACCGAGACCCAGTACTTC. Amino acids: CASSSLTGGTETQYF.

This chain connects TRBV12-5 to TRBJ2-7, with 11 bases fitting TRBD2. Germline V gives CDR1 LGHNT, CDR2 FRNRAP. This CDR3 is 16 amino acids long. Trimming took 6 bases from V and 7 from J; bases not matched to a gene: 14. Here the CDR3 reads CASGLGLAAELGEQYF. DNA for the CDR3: TGTGCTAGTGGCCTGGGACTAGCGGCCGAACTGGGGGAGCAGTACTTC.

The chain links TRBV29-1 to TRBJ2-1, with TRBD2 matching over 10 bases. V shed 3 bases, J shed 6 bases, and the junction held 20 bases outside the gene matches. The CDR3 totals 19 residues. Germline CDR1 reads SQVTM; CDR2 reads ANQGSEA. Here the CDR3 DNA reads TGCAGCGTTGACCCAGGGGCCTTTAGCGGGAGGTCCCTTGGCAATGAGCAGTTCTTC. It specifies CSVDPGAFSGRSLGNEQFF.

This clone was counted only a few times. The chain joins TRBV29-1 to TRBJ1-2, with D hard to call. CDR1 SQVTM and CDR2 ANQGSEA come from the germline V gene. Trimming took 5 bases from V and 8 from J, leaving 6 bases between them. This CDR3 is 9 amino acids long. The CDR3: CSVQPGYTF. CDR3 in DNA: TGCAGCGTTCAACCCGGCTACACCTTC.

This clone was detected only a few times. Because the CDR3 is missing its conserved closing phenylalanine or tryptophan, this is likely a read error. The limits of the CDR3 on the DNA are not certain, so only TCRdb's listed CDR3 is given. This chain joins TRBV5-8 and TRBJ2-7; the table's TRBD2 call for D was not verified on the DNA. The V gene's germline CDR1 is SGHTS and CDR2 YDEGEE. The CDR3 numbers 13 amino acids, ends counted. The CDR3 is CASSLVGSNKRSD.

The J gene is TRBJ2-7, the V gene TRBV15, with D maybe TRBD2 (5 bases). The CDR3 consists of 18 residues. Trimming pared 0 bases from V and 6 bases from J, leaving 24 bases between. Germline V gene sequence: CDR1 LNHNV, CDR2 YYDKDF (reference sequence). The CDR3 DNA sequence: TGTGCCACCAGCAGAGACCGGGTCCTCGGAGAGGGTAGAGGCGAGCAGTACTTC. This sequence encodes CATSRDRVLGEGRGEQYF.

The rearrangement joins TRBV29-1 to TRBJ2-7; D gene ambiguous. The V and J ends lost 4 bases and 7 bases respectively, with 14 bases between them. Per germline, CDR1 SQVTM and CDR2 ANQGSEA. CDR3 length equals 12 residues. The CDR3 DNA sequence: TGCAGCGTTGGAAAAGGGTCAGGTGAGCAGTACTTC. Amino acid sequence: CSVGKGSGEQYF.

This clone was seen a single time. This chain uses TRBV30 with TRBJ2-2; D possibly uses TRBD1 or TRBD2 (5 bases each). V was pared by 3 bases and J by 7 bases, with 12 bases between. The CDR3 runs 13 residues. CDR1 and CDR2 (germline): GTSNPN, SVGIG (reference sequence). CDR3 amino acids: CAWRLRGGGELFF. The CDR3 nucleotides are TGTGCCTGGAGATTGAGGGGCGGCGGGGAGCTGTTTTTT.

The rearrangement uses TRBV7-3 and TRBJ2-3, with D possibly TRBD2 on 6 matching bases. Per germline, CDR1 SGHTA and CDR2 FQGTGA. V was cut by 4 bases and J by 0 bases, with 8 bases left in between. There are 14 residues in the CDR3. The CDR3, as DNA: TGTGCCAGCAGCTCCGGAGGGAGCACAGATACGCAGTATTTT. Amino acids: CASSSGGSTDTQYF.

This clone was observed once. The chain employs TRBV7-2 and TRBJ1-1; D is undetermined. V gave up 2 bases and J gave up 11 bases, with 15 bases separating them. The germline CDR1 and CDR2 sequences are SGHTA and FQGNSA. CDR3 length equals 13 residues. This CDR3 is CASSLYSGGRAFF. CDR3 sequence (DNA): TGTGCCAGCAGCTTATACAGCGGCGGTAGGGCTTTCTTT.

The chain carries TRBV4-2 and TRBJ2-7; the match to TRBD2 covers 8 bases. Losses at the gene ends were 0 bases for V and 0 bases for J; bases not matched to a gene: 4. CDR3 size: 16 residues. The germline V gene encodes CDR1 LGHNA and CDR2 YNFKEQ. The CDR3, as DNA: TGTGCCAGCAGCCAAGATAGCGGGGAGCTCTCCTACGAGCAGTACTTC. As protein: CASSQDSGELSYEQYF.

V and J are TRBV6-5 and TRBJ2-2; no clear D gene. The CDR3 loop spans 13 amino acids. Germline V gene sequence: CDR1 MNHEY, CDR2 SVGAGI. The V gene lost 2 bases and the J gene lost 7 bases, with 8 bases spanning the gap. CDR3 residues: CASSYLLGGELFF. The DNA for the CDR3 is TGTGCCAGCAGTTACCTATTGGGCGGGGAGCTGTTTTTT.

V gene TRBV5-6 combines with J gene TRBJ2-3; 15 positions agree with TRBD2. CDR1 is SGHDT and CDR2 is YYEEEE in the germline V gene. This CDR3 region has 15 residues. The V segment lost 4 bases and the J segment 5 bases; nucleotides outside the gene matches: 2. Written as DNA, the CDR3 is TGTGCCAGCAGCCAGGGACTAGCGGGAGGAGATACGCAGTATTTT. Its protein is CASSQGLAGGDTQYF.

This clone has just one count. Here the CDR3 DNA reads TGTGCCAGCAGCTTAGCGGGGTCTAGCACAGATACGCAGTATTTT. It encodes CASSLAGSSTDTQYF. This rearrangement joins TRBV7-9 to TRBJ2-3; no definite D call. Trimming left V 0 bases short and J 0 bases short, with 7 bases between. Germline CDR1 SEHNR, CDR2 FQNEAQ (reference sequence). The CDR3 spans 15 residues.

For this clone: Other DNA sequences in the sample encode the same CDR3. This chain links TRBV29-1 with TRBJ1-5; D not resolved. V was trimmed by 4 bases and J by 4 bases, leaving 8 bases between them. Germline values: CDR1 SQVTM, CDR2 ANQGSEA. The CDR3 spans 12 residues. CDR3 protein: CSVGGGNQPQHF. In DNA, the CDR3 is TGCAGCGTTGGAGGCGGGAATCAGCCCCAGCATTTT.

This clone was counted only a few times. The chain employs TRBV7-9 and TRBJ2-7, with 10 bases lining up with TRBD2. Germline V gene sequence: CDR1 SEHNR, CDR2 FQNEAQ (reference sequence). The CDR3 extends over 15 amino acids. Losses at the gene ends were 5 bases for V and 3 bases for J; bases not matched to a gene: 7. CDR3 protein: CASSNPGTSVYEQYF. CDR3 sequence (DNA): TGTGCCAGCAGCAACCCCGGGACTAGCGTCTACGAGCAGTACTTC. Drawing the rest from reference TRBV7-9 and TRBJ2-7, the complete variable domain is DTGVSQNPRHKITKRGQNVTFRCDPISEHNRLYWYRQTLGQGPEFLTYFQNEAQLEKSRLLSDRFSAERPKGSFSTLEIQRTEQGDSAMYLCASSNPGTSVYEQYFGPGTRLTVT.

The chain has TRBV2 and TRBJ2-5; D might be TRBD1 (6 bases). This CDR3 comprises 16 residues. V lost 3 bases and J lost 1, with 15 bases in between. CDR1 is SNHLY, CDR2 FYNNEI, per germline. The CDR3 region is CASSEEGQSPQETQYF. The CDR3 nucleotides read TGTGCCAGCAGTGAGGAAGGACAGAGCCCCCAAGAGACCCAGTACTTC.

The chain links TRBV7-2 to TRBJ1-1; D is possibly TRBD1 (5 bases). The V gene lost 5 bases and the J gene lost 7 bases, with 23 bases spanning the gap. CDR1 is SGHTA, CDR2 FQGNSA, per germline. The CDR3 runs 16 residues. In DNA form, the CDR3 reads TGTGCCAGCAGCCCGCAATCCGCCCCGGGGCTGGTTGAAGCTTTCTTT. Translating it yields CASSPQSAPGLVEAFF.

V and J are TRBV2 and TRBJ1-5, with D perhaps matching TRBD1 (5 bases). Trimming removed 7 bases at V and 3 bases at J, with 13 bases between. The CDR3 contains 14 residues. In germline, CDR1 is SNHLY, CDR2 FYNNEI. This chain's CDR3 is CASMSGGSNQPQHF. CDR3 bases: TGTGCCAGCATGTCGGGGGGGTCCAATCAGCCCCAGCATTTT.

This clone was observed once. V and J are TRBV6-1 and TRBJ2-7; D is undetermined. This CDR3 is built from 12 residues. Trimming left V 7 bases short and J 2 bases short, with 9 bases between. Germline CDR1 and CDR2: MNHNS and SASEGT. The CDR3 DNA follows: TGTGCCAGCACCCAACGGGCCTACGAGCAGTACTTC. Protein product: CASTQRAYEQYF.

This clone was seen a few times. The J gene is TRBJ1-5, the V gene TRBV29-1; D remains unclear. The germline gives CDR1 SQVTM, CDR2 ANQGSEA. Trimming removed 5 bases at V and 6 bases at J, with 14 bases between. The CDR3 contains 13 residues. CDR3 DNA sequence: TGCAGCGTTCTTGCGGTAAAAGGTCAGCCCCAGCATTTT. Protein: CSVLAVKGQPQHF.

The V and J genes are TRBV30 and TRBJ2-3; D unresolved. In germline, CDR1 is GTSNPN, CDR2 SVGIG (reference sequence). Between the trimmed V and J ends, which lost 5 bases and 2 bases, there was a span of 5 bases. The length of the CDR3 is 11 residues. The CDR3 DNA is TGTGCCTGGCGAAACACAGATACGCAGTATTTT. Its protein is CAWRNTDTQYF.

This clone was counted only a few times. The chain combines TRBV29-1 with TRBJ1-1; D unresolved. Between the trimmed V and J ends, which lost 4 bases and 7 bases, there was a span of 7 bases. Germline V gives CDR1 SQVTM, CDR2 ANQGSEA. This CDR3 spans 10 amino acids. CDR3 sequence (DNA): TGCAGCGTTGGTGGGGATGAAGCTTTCTTT. Its protein is CSVGGDEAFF.

This chain uses TRBV7-8 with TRBJ1-5; weak D call: TRBD1 (6 bases). This CDR3 region has 17 residues. Germline V gene data show CDR1 as SGHVS and CDR2 as FQNEAQ. Trimming left V 5 bases short and J 0 bases short, with 17 bases between. In nucleotides, the CDR3 is TGTGCCAGCAGCCTTAGCGGGACATCGGTTAGCAATCAGCCCCAGCATTTT. It translates to CASSLSGTSVSNQPQHF.

This clone was detected only once. The chain links TRBV30 to TRBJ2-1, with TRBD2 identical over 10 bases. CDR1 is GTSNPN, CDR2 SVGIG, per germline (reference sequence). CDR3 length: 15 residues. V was clipped by 0 bases and J by 8 bases; unmatched bases: 7. The CDR3 sequence: CAWSVFLAGEDEQFF. In DNA form, the CDR3 reads TGTGCCTGGAGTGTATTCCTAGCGGGAGAGGATGAGCAGTTCTTC.

The DNA for the CDR3 is TGCAGCGTTGAAACAAACCAGCGGGACCACAATGAGCAGTTCTTC. Amino acids: CSVETNQRDHNEQFF. The chain joins TRBV29-1 to TRBJ2-1; TRBD2 matches 7 bases. The CDR3 contains 15 residues. Germline assignment: CDR1 SQVTM and CDR2 ANQGSEA. The trim removed 2 bases at V and 5 bases at J, leaving 9 bases unmatched.

The chain couples TRBV4-1 to TRBJ1-4; unclear D gene. There are 16 residues in the CDR3. The germline V gene encodes CDR1 MGHRA and CDR2 YSYEKL. The V end was cut by 4 bases, the J end by 3 bases, with 15 bases between. In DNA, the CDR3 is TGCGCCAGCAGCCTCCCTGGGAGGGCGGCTAATGAAAAACTGTTTTTT. It encodes CASSLPGRAANEKLFF.

This clone was recorded a few times. This chain uses TRBV29-1 with TRBJ1-2; D might be TRBD1 (6 bases). Germline V gives CDR1 SQVTM, CDR2 ANQGSEA. The CDR3 runs to 14 residues. V lost 5 bases and J lost 0, with 13 bases in between. The DNA for the CDR3 is TGCAGCGTTCCCGACAGGCCCTCTAACTATGGCTACACCTTC. Translating gives CSVPDRPSNYGYTF.

The rearrangement joins TRBV5-1 to TRBJ2-3; tentative D call: TRBD1 (5 bases). The CDR3 length is 15 residues. Trimming removed 7 bases at V and 1 base at J, with 16 bases between. Germline V gene lookup returns CDR1 SGHRS and CDR2 YFSETQ. This chain's CDR3 is CASQRSARGTDTQYF. The CDR3, as DNA: TGCGCCAGCCAAAGGTCGGCCAGGGGCACAGATACGCAGTATTTT.